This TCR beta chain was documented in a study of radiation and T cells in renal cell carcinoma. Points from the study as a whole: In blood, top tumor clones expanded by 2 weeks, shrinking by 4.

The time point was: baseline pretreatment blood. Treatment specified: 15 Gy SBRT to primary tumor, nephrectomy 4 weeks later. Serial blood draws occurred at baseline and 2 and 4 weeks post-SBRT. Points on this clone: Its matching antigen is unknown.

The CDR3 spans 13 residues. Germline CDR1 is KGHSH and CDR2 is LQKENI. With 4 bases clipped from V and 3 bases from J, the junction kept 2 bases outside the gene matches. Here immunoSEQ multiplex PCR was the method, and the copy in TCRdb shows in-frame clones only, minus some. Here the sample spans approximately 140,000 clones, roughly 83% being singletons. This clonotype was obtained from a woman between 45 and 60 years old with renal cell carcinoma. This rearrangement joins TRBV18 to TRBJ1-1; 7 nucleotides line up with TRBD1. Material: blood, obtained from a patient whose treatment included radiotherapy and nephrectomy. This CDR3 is CASSRTGDTEAFF. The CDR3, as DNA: TGTGCCAGCTCACGCACAGGGGACACTGAAGCTTTCTTT.